This TCR beta chain was captured by sequencing in a study of OX40 agonist ivuxolimab in advanced cancers. At the level of the whole study: The costimulatory receptor OX40 (CD134) was targeted by ivuxolimab, a fully human IgG2 agonistic monoclonal antibody. Intravenous ivuxolimab was administered to patients every 2 weeks at six dose levels: 0.01, 0.1, 0.3, 1.5, 3 and 10 mg/kg. Among the roughly 50 dose-escalation patients, about 20 had hepatocellular carcinoma, roughly 15 melanoma, 9 renal cell carcinoma and 9 head and neck cancer. The dose-escalation cohort was roughly 87% male with a mean age of approximately 60 years, ranging from roughly 20 to 80. Prior anti-PD-1, anti-PD-L1 or anti-CTLA-4 therapy was permitted, and approximately 40% of dose-escalation patients had received checkpoint inhibitors. Three dose-escalation patients achieved partial responses, one with hepatocellular carcinoma and two with cutaneous melanoma. Peripheral TCRbeta sequencing aimed to test whether ivuxolimab altered TCR sequence diversity and caused clonal T-cell expansion. The monotherapy dose-escalation portion (N of about 47 patients) of the phase I ivuxolimab trial is reported in the paper. Study-level results and caveats: Clonal expansion of both CD4+ and CD8+ blood T cells was observed from baseline to week 6 at doses 0.1 to 3.0 mg/kg. Partial responders in the 0.1-3.0 mg/kg groups had among the lowest normalized peripheral clonal expansion, especially among CD8+ T cells. The antigen specificity of the peripheral T cells that underwent clonal expansion was not determined. After ivuxolimab, expanded clones were on average more numerous among CD8+ T cells than among CD4+ T cells. Low levels of normalized T-cell clonal expansion were also seen in some patients who did not respond.

The CDR3 starts with the cysteine, ends with the phenylalanine, and has 16 residues. Only the CDR3 part of the read is kept: 48 bases, read in frame from the first base. V lost 5 bases and J lost 1 base; the stretch between them is 16 bases long. CDR1 LNHDA and CDR2 SQIVND were looked up in the germline V gene (reference sequence). Genomic DNA was isolated from the sorted cells so that the TCRbeta CDR3 region could be sequenced. The immunoSEQ Assay was used to sequence the TCRbeta CDR3 regions. The immuneACCESS repertoire file appears here via TCRdb, limited to in-frame rearrangements. These files lack a portion of the clones; in checked studies, under half of the deficit traces to unresolved V genes, and the cause of the others is not known. The sample records roughly 92,000 clones, around nine tenths of which are singletons. 0.81% of the sample is held by the ten biggest clonotypes. Remarks on this clone: Its antigen has not been determined. The input lacks base qualities; no much larger clone sits a single base away.

Patients with a history of autoimmune disease or receiving systemic immunosuppression were excluded from the trial. Peripheral blood for TCR sequencing was collected from all dose cohorts at baseline, on cycle 4 day 1, and on cycle 7 day 1. The samples were taken from a phase I, first-in-human, multicenter, open-label dose-escalation trial of ivuxolimab. Adults with locally advanced or metastatic melanoma, renal cell, hepatocellular, or head and neck squamous cell carcinoma were enrolled in the trial. Before TCR sequencing, CD4+ T cells and CD8+ T cells from peripheral blood were sorted into separate populations.

The V and J genes are TRBV19 and TRBJ2-3; D gene: possibly TRBD1, on 6 matching bases. The clonotype originates from an adult with an advanced solid tumor such as melanoma, head and neck, liver or kidney cancer. This material consisted of CD4+ or CD8+ T cells sorted from blood, taken in a trial of the OX40 agonist ivuxolimab. This receptor carries the CDR3 CASSVQGGLGTDTQYF. The DNA reads as follows: TGTGCCAGTAGTGTACAGGGCGGGCTAGGCACAGATACGCAGTATTTT.